This record looks at one T cell receptor (beta chain) sequence and its context. The antigen is undetermined. This record comes from a study of CD8 T cells in Susac syndrome. Whole-study context: There were Susac syndrome patients who were therapy-naive at blood draw, others on corticosteroids, and others on intravenous immunoglobulin alone. Study-level points and caveats: The CD4+ T cell repertoires in Susac syndrome did not show any clonal expansion.

Trimming cost V 3 bases and J 4 bases; bases outside gene matches: 8. The CDR3 runs to 15 residues. Germline V gives CDR1 SGHTA, CDR2 FQGNSA. RNA, at roughly 0.45 to 1 ug, was reverse transcribed with random hexamers. TCRdb re-analysed the immunoSEQ multiplex PCR reads in MiXCR, keeping a single row per CDR3 protein. The data contain under 200,000 distinct CDR3 sequences, more than 95% of them singletons. The diagnostic criteria for definite or probable disease, as recently defined, were met by the patients with Susac syndrome. The material sequenced was CD4+ T cells from PBMCs. This clonotype originated in a human donor with Susac syndrome. The chain combines TRBV7-2 with TRBJ1-2; 7 nucleotides match TRBD1. The CDR3 region is CASSFSGQARYGYTF. The CDR3 DNA is TGTGCCAGCAGCTTCTCCGGACAGGCTCGCTATGGCTACACCTTC.